This TCR beta chain came from a study of blood T cell repertoires in COVID-19. As for the study in general: The cDNA or gDNA used as material had been derived from T cells, B-cell-depleted T cells, or PBMCs.

Trimming removed 6 bases from V and 4 bases from J, with 18 bases in between. CDR3 length equals 15 residues. The germline CDR1 and CDR2 sequences are MDHEN and SYDVKM. Source study methods: Amplifying reference gene primers gave estimates of nucleated cell counts. The protocol was immunoSEQ multiplex PCR, while the TCRdb copy is restricted to in-frame clones and leaves out a portion. V and J calls and clone size are as listed in that table; D and trimming were resolved from the DNA. The table includes 300,000 to 400,000 clones, approximately 82% detected once. Sequencing was done on a sample of peripheral blood. The chain is built from TRBV28 and TRBJ1-1, with D hard to call. This TCR was recovered from a man aged 25-40 years with active or convalescent COVID-19. The CDR3 reads CASRLGSLVSTEAFF. The CDR3 nucleotides are TGTGCCAGCAGGCTGGGCTCACTGGTGAGCACTGAAGCTTTCTTT.